The clone carrying this TCR beta chain was detected only a few times. Its antigen is as yet unknown. The sample is drawn from a study of regulatory T cells in long-lasting Graves disease. Overall study results and limits: Persistent Graves' patients showed reduced TCR diversity versus newly diagnosed patients.

Arm-PCR of CDR3 regions and iRepertoire HTBI primers were the basis on which TCR beta libraries were built. TCRdb analysed the multiplex PCR reads with MiXCR anew, one entry per CDR3 protein. The sample lists around 400,000 distinct CDR3 sequences, 12% occurring once. Germline-derived CDR1 and CDR2 are MNHNS and SASEGT. The CDR3 extends over 16 amino acids. J was trimmed by 4 bases and V by 5 bases; bases with no gene match: 8. As to time point: newly diagnosed GD, antithyroid drugs for less than 3 months. PBMC-extracted RNA yielded the TCR library. The sample was also reused in another study, on T cells in Graves' hyperthyroidism and ophthalmopathy.

The chain links TRBV6-1 to TRBJ2-3, with 11 positions matching TRBD2. This TCR was sampled from a woman under 30 with Graves disease. This material consisted of peripheral blood mononuclear cells (PBMCs), taken at new diagnosis, from a patient treated with antithyroid drugs. Here the CDR3 DNA reads TGTGCCAGCAGTCTACGACTAGCGGGGCTCCCAGATACGCAGTATTTT. It is translated as CASSLRLAGLPDTQYF.